What follows is one T cell receptor (beta chain) and its context. What it recognizes is unknown. There are 15 residues in the CDR3. The V gene's germline CDR1 is MNHEY and CDR2 SMNVEV (reference sequence). V was pared by 6 bases and J by 2 bases, with 5 bases of the junction left unmatched. The data belong to a study of cytomegalovirus exposure and HLA in healthy donors. Researchers ran the PCR with 60 Vbeta and 13 Jbeta primers. Clones were read by immunoSEQ multiplex PCR, and TCRdb kept only the in-frame ones, dropping some. The table has roughly 80,000 clones, approximately 84% seen once. Study conclusions and caveats: TCR beta V- and J-gene trimming, according to a later analysis, was linked to a missense DCLRE1C variant. HLA alleles were associated with 17,000 or so TCR beta sequences in a later analysis at 0.05 false discovery rate.

The chain couples TRBV27 to TRBJ1-2; TRBD1 agrees at 11 bases. The sequence was obtained from a woman aged 45-60 years in good health and CMV-seronegative. The sequenced sample was PBMCs. CDR3 sequence (DNA): TGTGCCAGCAGGCGAGGACAGGGGGCCAACTATGGCTACACCTTC. Translation gives CASRRGQGANYGYTF.